The sequence of this T cell receptor beta chain was determined in a study of control samples from healthy donors and cancer patients. J gave up 6 bases and V 6 bases, and 8 bases lay outside the gene matches. The length of the CDR3 is 14 residues. Germline V gene data show CDR1 as MNHEY and CDR2 as SVGAGI. Produced via immunoSEQ multiplex PCR; TCRdb's table is partial and in-frame only. The sample contains some 100,000 clones, approximately 90% of which appear only once. This chain uses TRBV6-5 with TRBJ1-5; 7 bases fit TRBD1. Sequencing was carried out using blood. The clonotype originates from a woman aged 45-65 years in good health. This CDR3 is CASRRDRAVQPQHF. The CDR3 bases are TGTGCCAGCAGACGCGACAGGGCCGTTCAGCCCCAGCATTTT.